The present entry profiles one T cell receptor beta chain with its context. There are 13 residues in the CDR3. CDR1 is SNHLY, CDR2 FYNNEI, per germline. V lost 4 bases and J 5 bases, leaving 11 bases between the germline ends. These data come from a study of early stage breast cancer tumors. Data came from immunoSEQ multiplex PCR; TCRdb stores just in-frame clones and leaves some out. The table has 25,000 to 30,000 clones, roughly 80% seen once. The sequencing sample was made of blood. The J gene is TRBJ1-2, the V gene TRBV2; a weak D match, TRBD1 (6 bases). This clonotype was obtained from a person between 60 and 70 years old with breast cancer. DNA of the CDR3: TGTGCCAGCAGTGGGACAGCCGCTTATGGCTACACCTTC. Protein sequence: CASSGTAAYGYTF.